The source of this T cell receptor (beta chain) is a study of blood T cell repertoires in COVID-19. Study-wide background: The study drew acute and convalescent COVID-19 samples from the United States, Italy and Spain. The analysed material was cDNA or gDNA that came from T cells, B-cell-depleted T cells, or PBMCs.

Unmatched junction bases numbered 5, after V lost 2 bases and J lost 5 bases. The CDR3 loop spans 15 amino acids. Germline-derived CDR1 and CDR2 are GTSNPN and SVGIG (reference sequence). Original processing methods: How many nucleated cells were present was estimated from reference gene primer amplification. Data came from immunoSEQ multiplex PCR; TCRdb stores just in-frame clones and leaves some out. That table furnishes V, J and clone size, whereas the DNA furnished D and trimming. This sample has about 360,000 clones, with more than 65% found just once. The receptor was derived from a human donor with acute or convalescent COVID-19. The donor label of this sample is uncertain. The source material was peripheral blood. The V and J genes are TRBV30 and TRBJ1-4; 10 bases are shared with TRBD1. CDR3 residues: CAWSPWTGGNEKLFF. CDR3 DNA sequence: TGTGCCTGGAGTCCATGGACAGGGGGAAATGAAAAACTGTTTTTT.